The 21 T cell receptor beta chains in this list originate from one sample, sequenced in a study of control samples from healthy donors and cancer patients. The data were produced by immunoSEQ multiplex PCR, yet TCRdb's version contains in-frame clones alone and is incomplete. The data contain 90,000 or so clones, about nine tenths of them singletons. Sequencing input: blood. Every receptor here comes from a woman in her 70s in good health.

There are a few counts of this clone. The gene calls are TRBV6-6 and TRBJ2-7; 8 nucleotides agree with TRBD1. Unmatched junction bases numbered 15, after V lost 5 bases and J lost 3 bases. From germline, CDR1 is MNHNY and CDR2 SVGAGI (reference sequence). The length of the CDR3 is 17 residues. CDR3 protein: CASSPPPAHGQGYEQYF. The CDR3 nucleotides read TGTGCCAGCAGTCCCCCGCCTGCCCATGGACAGGGCTACGAGCAGTACTTC.

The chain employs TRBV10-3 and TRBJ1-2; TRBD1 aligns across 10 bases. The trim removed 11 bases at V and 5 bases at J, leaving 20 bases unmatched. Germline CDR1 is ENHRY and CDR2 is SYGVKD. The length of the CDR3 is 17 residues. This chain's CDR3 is CAARKGQGSPGVYGYTF. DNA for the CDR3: TGTGCCGCTAGGAAGGGACAGGGGTCCCCGGGGGTTTATGGCTACACCTTC.

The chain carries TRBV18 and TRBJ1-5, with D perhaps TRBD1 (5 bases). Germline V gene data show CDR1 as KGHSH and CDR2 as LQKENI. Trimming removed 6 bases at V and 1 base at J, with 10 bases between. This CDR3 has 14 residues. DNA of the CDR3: TGTGCCAGCTCGTCCGGGGCGAGCAATCAGCCCCAGCATTTT. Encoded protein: CASSSGASNQPQHF. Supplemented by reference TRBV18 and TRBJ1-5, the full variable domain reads NAGVMQNPRHLVRRRGQEARLRCSPMKGHSHVYWYRQLPEEGLKFMVYLQKENIIDESGMPKERFSAEFPKEGPSILRIQQVVRGDSAAYFCASSSGASNQPQHFGDGTRLSIL.

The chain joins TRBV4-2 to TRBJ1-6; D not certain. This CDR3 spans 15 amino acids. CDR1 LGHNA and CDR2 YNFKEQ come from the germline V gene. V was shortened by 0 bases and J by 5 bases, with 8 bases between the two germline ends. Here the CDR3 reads CASSQDNRDNSPLHF. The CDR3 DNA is TGTGCCAGCAGCCAAGATAACAGAGATAATTCACCCCTCCACTTT.

Here the CDR3 DNA reads TGTGCCAGCAGCTTGGGACACGAGCAGTACTTC. This translates into CASSLGHEQYF. The chain couples TRBV5-6 to TRBJ2-7; D remains ambiguous. V dropped 0 bases and J dropped 5 bases, with 3 bases sitting between them. Germline CDR1 reads SGHDT; CDR2 reads YYEEEE. This CDR3 contains 11 residues.

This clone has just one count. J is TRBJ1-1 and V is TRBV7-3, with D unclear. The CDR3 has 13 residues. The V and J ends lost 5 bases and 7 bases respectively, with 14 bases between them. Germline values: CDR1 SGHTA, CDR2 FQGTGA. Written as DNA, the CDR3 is TGTGCCAGCAGCCTCGTGCCAGGCGTTGAAGCTTTCTTT. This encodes CASSLVPGVEAFF.

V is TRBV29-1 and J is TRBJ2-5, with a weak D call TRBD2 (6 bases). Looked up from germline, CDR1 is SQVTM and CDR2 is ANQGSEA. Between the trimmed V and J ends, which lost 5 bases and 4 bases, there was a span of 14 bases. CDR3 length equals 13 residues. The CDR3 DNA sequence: TGCAGCGTTAACAGGTTGGGGGGAGAGACCCAGTACTTC. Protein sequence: CSVNRLGGETQYF.

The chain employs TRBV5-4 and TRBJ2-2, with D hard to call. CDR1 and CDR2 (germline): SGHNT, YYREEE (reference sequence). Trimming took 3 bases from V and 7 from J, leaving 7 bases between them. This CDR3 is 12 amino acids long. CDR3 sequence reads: CASSSLGGELFF. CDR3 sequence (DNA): TGTGCCAGCAGCTCCCTCGGCGGGGAGCTGTTTTTT.

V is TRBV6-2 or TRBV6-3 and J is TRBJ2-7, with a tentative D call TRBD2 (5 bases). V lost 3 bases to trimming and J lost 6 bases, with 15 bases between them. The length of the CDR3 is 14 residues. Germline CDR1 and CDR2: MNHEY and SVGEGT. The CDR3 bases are TGTGCCAGCAGTTATACCGAGGGATTCGGCGAGCAGTACTTC. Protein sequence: CASSYTEGFGEQYF.

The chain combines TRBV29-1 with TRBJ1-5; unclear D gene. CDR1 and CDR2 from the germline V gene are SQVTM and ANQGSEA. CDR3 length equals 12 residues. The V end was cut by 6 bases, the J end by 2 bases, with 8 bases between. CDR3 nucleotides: TGCAGCGTCGCATATGGCAATCAGCCCCAGCATTTT. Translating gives CSVAYGNQPQHF.

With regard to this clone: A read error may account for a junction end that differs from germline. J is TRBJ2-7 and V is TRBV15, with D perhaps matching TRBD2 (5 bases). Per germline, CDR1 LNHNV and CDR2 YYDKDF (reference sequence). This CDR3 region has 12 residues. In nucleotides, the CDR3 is TGTGCCACCAGCAGAGATTGGAGGCAGGTCCTCTTC. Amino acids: CATSRDWRQVLF. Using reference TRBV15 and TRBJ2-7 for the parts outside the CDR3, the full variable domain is DAMVIQNPRYQVTQFGKPVTLSCSQTLNHNVMYWYQQKSSQAPKLLFHYYDKDFNNEADTPDNFQSRRPNTSFCFLDIRSPGLGDTAMYLCATSRDWRQVLFGPGTRLTVT.

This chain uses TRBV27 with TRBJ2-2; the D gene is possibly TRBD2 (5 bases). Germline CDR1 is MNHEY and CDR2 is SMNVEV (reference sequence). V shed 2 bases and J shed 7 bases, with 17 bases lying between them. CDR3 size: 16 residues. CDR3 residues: CASSLVASRTDGELFF. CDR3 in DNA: TGTGCCAGCAGTTTAGTAGCGTCCCGAACGGACGGGGAGCTGTTTTTT.

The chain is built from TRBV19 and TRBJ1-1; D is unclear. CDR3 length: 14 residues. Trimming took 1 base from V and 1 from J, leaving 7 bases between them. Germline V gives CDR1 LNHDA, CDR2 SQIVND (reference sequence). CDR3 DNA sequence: TGTGCCAGTAGTATAGGGGCGGGGAACACTGAAGCTTTCTTT. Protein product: CASSIGAGNTEAFF.

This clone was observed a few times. The CDR3 loop is CASSELLTRDGYTF. Here the CDR3 DNA reads TGTGCCAGCAGTGAACTCCTCACCCGAGATGGCTACACCTTC. The chain uses TRBV2 and TRBJ1-2; D remains ambiguous. The V end was cut by 2 bases, the J end by 6 bases, with 13 bases between. The CDR3 contains 14 residues. Germline CDR1 SNHLY, CDR2 FYNNEI. Full variable domain (missing parts from reference TRBV2 and TRBJ1-2): EPEVTQTPSHQVTQMGQEVILRCVPISNHLYFYWYRQILGQKVEFLVSFYNNEISEKSEIFDDQFSVERPDGSNFTLKIRSTKLEDSAMYFCASSELLTRDGYTFGSGTRLTVV.

In nucleotides, the CDR3 is TGCGCCAGCAGTGAGGGACTAGCGGGGGCCCGGGAGACCCAGTACTTC. Its translation is CASSEGLAGARETQYF. This chain links TRBV10-1 with TRBJ2-5; 13 positions agree with TRBD2. Per the germline V gene, CDR1 is WNHNN and CDR2 is SYGVQD (reference sequence). The V gene end was trimmed by 2 bases and the J gene end by 5 bases; junction bases not matched to a gene: 5. The CDR3 sequence is 16 residues long.

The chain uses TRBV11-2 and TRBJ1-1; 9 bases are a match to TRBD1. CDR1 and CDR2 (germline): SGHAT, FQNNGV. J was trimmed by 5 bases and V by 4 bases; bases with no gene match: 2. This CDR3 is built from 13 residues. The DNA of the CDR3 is TGTGCCAGCAGCTACGGACAGGGGACTGAAGCTTTCTTT. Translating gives CASSYGQGTEAFF.

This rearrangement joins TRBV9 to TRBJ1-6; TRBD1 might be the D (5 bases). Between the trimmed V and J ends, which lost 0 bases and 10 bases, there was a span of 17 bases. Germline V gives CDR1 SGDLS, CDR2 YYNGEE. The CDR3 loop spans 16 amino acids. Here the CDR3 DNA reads TGTGCCAGCAGCGTAGAGCCTGGGGGTAGAAGCTCACCCCTCCACTTT. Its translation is CASSVEPGGRSSPLHF. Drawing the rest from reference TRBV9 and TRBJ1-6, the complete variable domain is DSGVTQTPKHLITATGQRVTLRCSPRSGDLSVYWYQQSLDQGLQFLIQYYNGEERAKGNILERFSAQQFPDLHSELNLSSLELGDSALYFCASSVEPGGRSSPLHFGNGTRLTVT.

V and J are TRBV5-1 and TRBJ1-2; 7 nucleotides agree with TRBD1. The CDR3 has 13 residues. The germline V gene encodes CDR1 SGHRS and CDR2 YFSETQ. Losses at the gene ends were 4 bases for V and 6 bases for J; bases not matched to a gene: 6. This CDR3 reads CASSPYGQDGYTF. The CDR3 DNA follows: TGCGCCAGCAGCCCGTACGGACAGGATGGCTACACCTTC.

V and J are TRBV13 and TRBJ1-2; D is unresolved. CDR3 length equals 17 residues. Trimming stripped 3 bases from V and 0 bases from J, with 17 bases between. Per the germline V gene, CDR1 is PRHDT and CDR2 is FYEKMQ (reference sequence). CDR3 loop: CASSFSPDPEANYGYTF. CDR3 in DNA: TGTGCCAGCAGCTTCTCCCCGGACCCAGAAGCTAACTATGGCTACACCTTC.

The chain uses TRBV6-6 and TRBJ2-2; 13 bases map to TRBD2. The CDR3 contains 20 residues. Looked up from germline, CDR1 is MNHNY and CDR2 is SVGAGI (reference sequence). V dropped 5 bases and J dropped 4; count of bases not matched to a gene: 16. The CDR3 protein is CASSPRTSGSRSFPTGELFF. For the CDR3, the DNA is TGTGCCAGCAGTCCAAGGACTAGCGGGAGTCGTAGTTTTCCCACCGGGGAGCTGTTTTTT.

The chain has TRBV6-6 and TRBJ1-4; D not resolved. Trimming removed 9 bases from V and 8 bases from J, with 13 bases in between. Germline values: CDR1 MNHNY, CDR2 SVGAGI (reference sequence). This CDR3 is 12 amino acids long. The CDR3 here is CARGLVTEKLFF. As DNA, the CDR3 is TGTGCCAGAGGGCTGGTGACAGAAAAACTGTTTTTT.